This T cell receptor (beta chain) was captured in a study of CXCR3-negative and CXCR3-positive naive CD8 T cells. Study-level results: For naive cells, CXCR3-negative and CXCR3-positive subsets had similar TRBV-TRBJ usage; for memory cells, usage differed.

5' RACE with UMI labels generated the TRB cDNA libraries. TCRdb re-analyzed the 5' RACE reads; it lists each CDR3 protein once, without DNA. This sample's table has 70,000 to 100,000 distinct CDR3 sequences. Concerning this clonotype: Its antigen is not known.

Sequences were obtained from naive CXCR3- CD8+ T cells from blood. Subset of the sample: CD45RO-CCR7+CD27+CD95- naive CD8+ T cells lacking CXCR3 (TNR3-). This TCR derives from a human donor in good health. Some clones in this sample may be carry-over from other donors' samples.

Here the CDR3 reads CASRHRGQGLETQYF. V is TRBV27 and J is TRBJ2-5; no DNA is available, so the TRBD1 call from TCRdb remains unchecked. The germline gives CDR1 MNHEY, CDR2 SMNVEV (reference sequence). The CDR3 runs 15 residues.